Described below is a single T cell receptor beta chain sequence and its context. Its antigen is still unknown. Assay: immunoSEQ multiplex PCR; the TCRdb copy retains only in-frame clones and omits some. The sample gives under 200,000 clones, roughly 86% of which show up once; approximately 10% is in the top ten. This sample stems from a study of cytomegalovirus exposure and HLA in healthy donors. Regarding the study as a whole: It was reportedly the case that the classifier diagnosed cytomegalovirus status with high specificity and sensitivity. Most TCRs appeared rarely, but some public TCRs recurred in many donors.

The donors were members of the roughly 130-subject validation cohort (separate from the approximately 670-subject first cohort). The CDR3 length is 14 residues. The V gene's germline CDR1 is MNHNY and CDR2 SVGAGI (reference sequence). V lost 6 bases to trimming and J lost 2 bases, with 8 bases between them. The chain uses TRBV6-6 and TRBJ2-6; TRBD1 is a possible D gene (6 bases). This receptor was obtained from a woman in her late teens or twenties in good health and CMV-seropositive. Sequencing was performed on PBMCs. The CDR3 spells CASRDSPGANVLTF. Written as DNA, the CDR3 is TGTGCCAGCAGGGACAGCCCTGGGGCCAACGTCCTGACTTTC.